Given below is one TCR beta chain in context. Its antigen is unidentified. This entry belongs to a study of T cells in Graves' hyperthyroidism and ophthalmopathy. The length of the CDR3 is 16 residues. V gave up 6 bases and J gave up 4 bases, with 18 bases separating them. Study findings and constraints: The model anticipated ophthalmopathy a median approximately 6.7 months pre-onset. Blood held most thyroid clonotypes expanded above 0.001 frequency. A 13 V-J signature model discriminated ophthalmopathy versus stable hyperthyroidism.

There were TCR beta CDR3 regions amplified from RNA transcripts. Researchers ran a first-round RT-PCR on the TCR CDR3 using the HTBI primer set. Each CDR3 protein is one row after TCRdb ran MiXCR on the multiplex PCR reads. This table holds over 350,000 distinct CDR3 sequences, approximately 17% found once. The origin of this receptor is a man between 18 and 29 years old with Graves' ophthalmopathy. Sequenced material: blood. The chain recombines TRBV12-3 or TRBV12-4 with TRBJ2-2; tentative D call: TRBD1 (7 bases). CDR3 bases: TGTGCCAGCAGCCCCCGGGGGACAGAAGGCACCGGGGAGCTGTTTTTT. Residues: CASSPRGTEGTGELFF.